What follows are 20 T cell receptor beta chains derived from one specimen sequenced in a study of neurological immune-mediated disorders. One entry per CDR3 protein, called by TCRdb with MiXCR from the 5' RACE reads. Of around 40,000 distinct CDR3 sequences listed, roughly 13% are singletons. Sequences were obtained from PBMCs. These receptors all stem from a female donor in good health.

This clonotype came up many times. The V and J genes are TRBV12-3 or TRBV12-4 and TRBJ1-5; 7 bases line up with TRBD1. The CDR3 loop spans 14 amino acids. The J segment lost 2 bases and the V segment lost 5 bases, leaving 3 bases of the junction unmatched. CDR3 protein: CASSPTGGNQPQHF. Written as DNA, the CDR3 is TGTGCCAGCAGTCCAACAGGGGGCAATCAGCCCCAGCATTTT.

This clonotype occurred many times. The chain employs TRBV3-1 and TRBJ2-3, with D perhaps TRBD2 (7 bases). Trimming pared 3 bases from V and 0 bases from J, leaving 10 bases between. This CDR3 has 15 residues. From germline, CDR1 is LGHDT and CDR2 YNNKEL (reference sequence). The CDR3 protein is CASSQRGPSTDTQYF. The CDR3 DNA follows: TGTGCCAGCAGCCAGCGGGGGCCTAGCACAGATACGCAGTATTTT.

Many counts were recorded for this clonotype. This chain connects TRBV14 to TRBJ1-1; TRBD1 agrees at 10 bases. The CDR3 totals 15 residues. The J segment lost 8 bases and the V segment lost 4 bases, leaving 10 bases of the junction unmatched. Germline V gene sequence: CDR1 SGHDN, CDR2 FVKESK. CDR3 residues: CASSRVGGQGGEAFF. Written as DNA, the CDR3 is TGTGCCAGCAGCCGAGTCGGAGGACAGGGGGGGGAAGCTTTCTTT.

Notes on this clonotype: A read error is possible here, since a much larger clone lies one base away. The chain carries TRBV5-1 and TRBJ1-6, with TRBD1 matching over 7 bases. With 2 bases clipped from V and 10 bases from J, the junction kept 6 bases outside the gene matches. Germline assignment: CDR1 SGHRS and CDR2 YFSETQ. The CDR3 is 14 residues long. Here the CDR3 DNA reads TGCGCCAGCAGCTTTAACAGGGGAGGCTCACCCCTCCACTTT. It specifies CASSFNRGGSPLHF.

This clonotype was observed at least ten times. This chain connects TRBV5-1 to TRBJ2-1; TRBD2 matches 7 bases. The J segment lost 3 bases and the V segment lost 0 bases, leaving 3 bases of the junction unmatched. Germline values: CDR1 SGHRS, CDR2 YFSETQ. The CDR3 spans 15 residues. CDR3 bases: TGCGCCAGCAGCTTGGAAGCGGGGAACTACAATGAGCAGTTCTTC. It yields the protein CASSLEAGNYNEQFF.

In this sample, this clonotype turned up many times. CDR3 nucleotides: TGTGCCAGCAGCCCCACAGGGGTCAAGACTGAAGCTTTCTTT. It translates to CASSPTGVKTEAFF. The chain combines TRBV7-9 with TRBJ1-1; 7 nucleotides align to TRBD1. Germline V gene lookup returns CDR1 SEHNR and CDR2 FQNEAQ (reference sequence). The CDR3 spans 14 residues. J lost 5 bases, V lost 5 bases, and 8 bases had no gene match.

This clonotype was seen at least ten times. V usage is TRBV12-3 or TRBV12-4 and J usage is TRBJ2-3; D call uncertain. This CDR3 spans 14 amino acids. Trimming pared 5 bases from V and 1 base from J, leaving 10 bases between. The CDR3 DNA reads TGTGCCAGCAGTCACAGCTACGGCACAGATACGCAGTATTTT. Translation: CASSHSYGTDTQYF.

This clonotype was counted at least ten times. DNA of the CDR3: TGCAGCGCCGTAAGCGGAGGCTCCTACAATGAGCAGTTCTTC. It encodes CSAVSGGSYNEQFF. V gene TRBV29-1 combines with J gene TRBJ2-1, with a tentative D call TRBD2 (5 bases). The CDR3 totals 14 residues. Germline CDR1 reads SQVTM; CDR2 reads ANQGSEA. The V gene lost 7 bases and the J gene lost 0 bases, with 13 bases spanning the gap.

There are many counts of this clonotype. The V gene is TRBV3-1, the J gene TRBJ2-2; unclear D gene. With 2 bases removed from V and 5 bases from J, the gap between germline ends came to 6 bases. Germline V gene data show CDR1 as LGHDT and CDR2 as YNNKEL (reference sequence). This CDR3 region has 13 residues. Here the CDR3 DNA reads TGTGCCAGCAGCCAAAGGAGAACCGGGGAGCTGTTTTTT. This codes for CASSQRRTGELFF.

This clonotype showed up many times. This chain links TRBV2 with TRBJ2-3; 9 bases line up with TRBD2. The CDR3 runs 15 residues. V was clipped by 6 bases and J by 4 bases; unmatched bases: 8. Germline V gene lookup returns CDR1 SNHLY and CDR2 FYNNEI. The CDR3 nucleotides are TGTGCCAGCAGAAGTCTAGCGGGAAGGGCAGATACGCAGTATTTT. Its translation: CASRSLAGRADTQYF. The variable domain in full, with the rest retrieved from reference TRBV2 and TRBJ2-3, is EPEVTQTPSHQVTQMGQEVILRCVPISNHLYFYWYRQILGQKVEFLVSFYNNEISEKSEIFDDQFSVERPDGSNFTLKIRSTKLEDSAMYFCASRSLAGRADTQYFGPGTRLTVL.

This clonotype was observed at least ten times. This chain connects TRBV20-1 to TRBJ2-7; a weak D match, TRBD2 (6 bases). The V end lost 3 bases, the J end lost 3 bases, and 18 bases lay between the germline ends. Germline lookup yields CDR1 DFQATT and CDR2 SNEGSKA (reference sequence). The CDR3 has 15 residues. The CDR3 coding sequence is TGCAGTGCTAGGTCTGCGGGGCTAGGAGGCTACGAGCAGTACTTC. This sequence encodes CSARSAGLGGYEQYF.

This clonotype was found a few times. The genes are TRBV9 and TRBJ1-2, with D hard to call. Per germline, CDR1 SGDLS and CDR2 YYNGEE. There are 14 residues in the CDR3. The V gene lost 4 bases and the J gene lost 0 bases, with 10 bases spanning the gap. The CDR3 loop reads CASSPTWANYGYTF. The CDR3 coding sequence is TGTGCCAGCAGCCCTACATGGGCTAACTATGGCTACACCTTC.

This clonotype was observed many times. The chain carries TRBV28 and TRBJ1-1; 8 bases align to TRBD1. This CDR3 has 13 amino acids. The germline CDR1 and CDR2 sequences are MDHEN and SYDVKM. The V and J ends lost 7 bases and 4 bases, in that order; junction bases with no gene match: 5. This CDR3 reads CASTQTGVTEAFF. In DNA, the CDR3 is TGTGCCAGCACCCAGACAGGGGTCACTGAAGCTTTCTTT.

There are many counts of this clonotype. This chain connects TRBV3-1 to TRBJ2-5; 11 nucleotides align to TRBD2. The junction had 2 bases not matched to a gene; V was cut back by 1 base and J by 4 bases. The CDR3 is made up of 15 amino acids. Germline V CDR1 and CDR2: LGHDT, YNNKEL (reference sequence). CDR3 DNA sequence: TGTGCCAGCAGCCAAGTAGCGGGGGGGTCAGAGACCCAGTACTTC. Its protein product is CASSQVAGGSETQYF.

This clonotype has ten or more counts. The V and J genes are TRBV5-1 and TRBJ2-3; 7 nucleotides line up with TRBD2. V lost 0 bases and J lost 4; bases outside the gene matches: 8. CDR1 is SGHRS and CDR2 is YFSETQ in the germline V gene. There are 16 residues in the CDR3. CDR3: CASSLEAGTVADTQYF. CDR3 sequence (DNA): TGCGCCAGCAGCTTGGAAGCGGGGACGGTTGCAGATACGCAGTATTTT.

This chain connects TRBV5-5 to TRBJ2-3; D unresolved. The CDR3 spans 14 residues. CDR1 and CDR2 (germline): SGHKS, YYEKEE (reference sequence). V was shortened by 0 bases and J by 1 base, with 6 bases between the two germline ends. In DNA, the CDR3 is TGTGCCAGCAGCTTGGACACCGGCACAGATACGCAGTATTTT. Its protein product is CASSLDTGTDTQYF.

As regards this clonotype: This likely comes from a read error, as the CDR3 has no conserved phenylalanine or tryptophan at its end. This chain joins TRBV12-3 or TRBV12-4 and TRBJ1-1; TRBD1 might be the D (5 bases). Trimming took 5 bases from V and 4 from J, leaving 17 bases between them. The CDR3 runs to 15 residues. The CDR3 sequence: CASSPHGGSFTEAFL. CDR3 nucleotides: TGTGCCAGCAGTCCCCACGGGGGATCATTCACTGAAGCTTTCCTT.

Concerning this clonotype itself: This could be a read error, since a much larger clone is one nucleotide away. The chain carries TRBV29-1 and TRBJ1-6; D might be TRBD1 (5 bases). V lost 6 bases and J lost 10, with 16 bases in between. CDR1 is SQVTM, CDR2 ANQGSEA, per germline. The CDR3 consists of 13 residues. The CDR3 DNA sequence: TGCAGCGTGGGGGAGCATGCCTCATCACCCCTCCACTTT. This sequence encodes CSVGEHASSPLHF.

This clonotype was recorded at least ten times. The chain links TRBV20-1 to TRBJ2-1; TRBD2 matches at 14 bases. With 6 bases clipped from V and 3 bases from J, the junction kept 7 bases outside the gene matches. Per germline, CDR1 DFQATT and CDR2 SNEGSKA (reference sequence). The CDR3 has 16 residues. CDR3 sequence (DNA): TGCAGTGCCCCGACTAGCGGGAGGGCCGGCTACAATGAGCAGTTCTTC. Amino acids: CSAPTSGRAGYNEQFF.

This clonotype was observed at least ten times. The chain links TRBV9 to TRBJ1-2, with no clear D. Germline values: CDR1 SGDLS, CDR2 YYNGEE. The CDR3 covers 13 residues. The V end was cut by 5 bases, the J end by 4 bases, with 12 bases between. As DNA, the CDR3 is TGTGCCAGCAGTTCGCTGAGGGCCTATGGCTACACCTTC. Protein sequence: CASSSLRAYGYTF.